This T cell receptor beta chain was captured by sequencing in a study of blood T cell repertoires in COVID-19. TCRdb's table, derived via immunoSEQ multiplex PCR, lists solely in-frame clones and lacks some. The table lists 300,000 to 350,000 clones, 80% to 90% of them singletons. Individuals drawn from about two dozen US areas were roughly 18 to 95 years old. Which cohort a participant joined came from the clinical history participants gave. The sequenced sample was PBMCs or T cells enriched from blood (not recorded which). The receptor was isolated from a woman between 40 and 50 years old with acute COVID-19.

The CDR3 coding sequence is TGTGCCAGCAGTTACTCTGCCAGCGGGGGGCGCGAGCAGTACTTC. Its translation: CASSYSASGGREQYF. V gene TRBV6-2 or TRBV6-3 combines with J gene TRBJ2-7, with 9 bases aligning to TRBD2. The CDR3 contains 15 residues. CDR1 is MNHEY, CDR2 SVGEGT, per germline. Trimming cost V 0 bases and J 6 bases; bases outside gene matches: 6.